Each of the 18 T cell receptor beta chains below was sequenced from the same sample in a study of response to subunit inactivated influenza vaccine. TCRdb reprocessed the RT-PCR reads via MiXCR and lists one record per CDR3 protein. The table records 590,000 or so distinct CDR3 sequences, 11% to 15% of them present only once. The sample consisted of PBMCs from blood, taken roughly 15 days before vaccination. The receptors were sampled from a middle-aged man who received an inactivated influenza vaccine.

This clonotype was seen more than once but under ten times. This chain uses TRBV4-1 with TRBJ2-7; D call uncertain. The CDR3 sequence is 12 residues long. The germline gives CDR1 MGHRA, CDR2 YSYEKL. The V and J ends lost 3 bases and 6 bases respectively, with 9 bases between them. The CDR3 is CASSQTGLEQYF. CDR3 nucleotides: TGCGCCAGCAGCCAGACTGGGCTCGAGCAGTACTTC.

This clonotype came up many times. The chain links TRBV28 to TRBJ1-1; D ambiguous. The CDR3 is 13 amino acids. Germline loops: CDR1 MDHEN, CDR2 SYDVKM. V was clipped by 6 bases and J by 1 base, with 9 bases between them. The CDR3 is CASSFVQNTEAFF. CDR3 DNA: TGTGCCAGCAGCTTCGTACAGAACACTGAAGCTTTCTTT.

This clonotype was detected only a few times. V is TRBV27 and J is TRBJ2-1; D gene ambiguous. Germline lookup yields CDR1 MNHEY and CDR2 SMNVEV (reference sequence). Trimming left V 3 bases short and J 2 bases short, with 8 bases between. The CDR3 is 14 amino acids. The CDR3: CASSLGLTYNEQFF. Here the CDR3 DNA reads TGTGCCAGCAGTTTGGGCCTTACCTACAATGAGCAGTTCTTC.

In this sample, this clonotype turned up a few times. The chain carries TRBV5-6 and TRBJ1-2; unclear D gene. In germline, CDR1 is SGHDT, CDR2 YYEEEE. The CDR3 sequence is 15 residues long. Trimming pared 4 bases from V and 2 bases from J, leaving 15 bases between. The CDR3 here is CASSEDPGANYGYTF. The CDR3 coding sequence is TGTGCCAGCAGCGAGGACCCAGGTGCAAACTATGGCTACACCTTC. Based on the CDR3 plus reference TRBV5-6 and TRBJ1-2, the full variable domain is DAGVTQSPTHLIKTRGQQVTLRCSPKSGHDTVSWYQQALGQGPQFIFQYYEEEERQRGNFPDRFSGHQFPNYSSELNVNALLLGDSALYLCASSEDPGANYGYTFGSGTRLTVV.

This clonotype came up a few times. The J gene is TRBJ1-2, the V gene TRBV27; 7 bases agree with TRBD1. The CDR3 loop spans 13 amino acids. Per germline, CDR1 MNHEY and CDR2 SMNVEV (reference sequence). V lost 6 bases, J lost 8 bases, and 9 bases stayed unmatched. The CDR3 region has the DNA TGTGCCAGCAGGACCCGACAGGGTAGCGGCTACACCTTC. Protein product: CASRTRQGSGYTF.

The CDR3 region is CASSRRGRGPETQYF. The DNA of the CDR3 is TGTGCCAGCAGCAGAAGAGGCAGGGGGCCAGAGACCCAGTACTTC. V is TRBV7-2 and J is TRBJ2-5, with 8 bases lining up with TRBD1. The germline CDR1 and CDR2 sequences are SGHTA and FQGNSA. The CDR3 sequence is 15 residues long. Trimming cost V 5 bases and J 4 bases; bases outside gene matches: 9. Variable domain in full (rest from reference TRBV7-2 and TRBJ2-5): GAGVSQSPSNKVTEKGKDVELRCDPISGHTALYWYRQSLGQGLEFLIYFQGNSAPDKSGLPSDRFSAERTGGSVSTLTIQRTQQEDSAVYLCASSRRGRGPETQYFGPGTRLLVL.

This clonotype was detected only a few times. The chain is built from TRBV27 and TRBJ2-7, with a possible D match to TRBD2 (6 bases). Trimming left V 6 bases short and J 3 bases short, with 15 bases between. CDR1 is MNHEY, CDR2 SMNVEV, per germline (reference sequence). The CDR3 consists of 14 residues. CDR3 sequence: CASRVGGASYEQYF. The CDR3 coding sequence is TGTGCCAGCAGGGTGGGGGGAGCGAGCTACGAGCAGTACTTC.

V and J are TRBV18 and TRBJ2-1; perhaps TRBD1 as D (5 bases). The CDR3 contains 17 residues. From germline, CDR1 is KGHSH and CDR2 LQKENI. Trimming took off 0 bases at V and 3 bases at J, with 15 bases between the two ends. DNA of the CDR3: TGTGCCAGCTCACCACCAATTTCGGGTAGGGGCTACAATGAGCAGTTCTTC. Translating it yields CASSPPISGRGYNEQFF.

This clonotype turned up a few times. This sequence joins TRBV5-5 and TRBJ1-5; D gene unclear. V lost 4 bases, J lost 1 base, and 12 bases lay in between. CDR3 length: 15 residues. Germline CDR1 and CDR2: SGHKS and YYEKEE (reference sequence). The CDR3 DNA follows: TGTGCCAGCAGCCGAGGTTTGGGGAGCAATCAGCCCCAGCATTTT. Translated, it gives CASSRGLGSNQPQHF. Complete variable domain (other parts from reference TRBV5-5 and TRBJ1-5): DAGVTQSPTHLIKTRGQQVTLRCSPISGHKSVSWYQQVLGQGPQFIFQYYEKEERGRGNFPDRFSARQFPNYSSELNVNALLLGDSALYLCASSRGLGSNQPQHFGDGTRLSIL.

This clonotype was counted ten times or more. The rearrangement uses TRBV5-1 and TRBJ2-2, with D perhaps TRBD1 (5 bases). V was clipped by 8 bases and J by 7 bases, with 15 bases between them. The germline CDR1 and CDR2 sequences are SGHRS and YFSETQ. This CDR3 comprises 13 residues. The CDR3 sequence: CASAAGQDGELFF. The CDR3 bases are TGCGCCAGTGCGGCAGGGCAGGACGGGGAGCTGTTTTTT. Using reference TRBV5-1 and TRBJ2-2 for the parts outside the CDR3, the full variable domain is KAGVTQTPRYLIKTRGQQVTLSCSPISGHRSVSWYQQTPGQGLQFLFEYFSETQRNKGNFPGRFSGRQFSNSRSEMNVSTLELGDSALYLCASAAGQDGELFFGEGSRLTVL.

V is TRBV9 and J is TRBJ2-1; 13 bases fit TRBD2. The germline CDR1 and CDR2 sequences are SGDLS and YYNGEE. V trimming: 3 bases; J trimming: 6 bases; junction bases outside the gene matches: 6. The CDR3 contains 16 residues. As DNA, the CDR3 is TGTGCCAGCAGCGAGAAAACTAGCGGGGGGGGCAATGAGCAGTTCTTC. Protein product: CASSEKTSGGGNEQFF.

The chain employs TRBV20-1 and TRBJ1-4; D ambiguous. CDR1 is DFQATT and CDR2 is SNEGSKA in the germline V gene (reference sequence). This CDR3 region has 13 residues. The V gene lost 4 bases and the J gene lost 8 bases, with 14 bases spanning the gap. The CDR3 DNA reads as TGCAGTGCTAAGCCCGTCATGGGGGAAAAACTGTTTTTT. Translation: CSAKPVMGEKLFF.

In its sample, this clonotype was seen a few times. The chain recombines TRBV30 with TRBJ2-7, with D perhaps TRBD1 or TRBD2 (5 bases each). CDR1 is GTSNPN and CDR2 is SVGIG in the germline V gene (reference sequence). V was cut by 1 base and J by 0 bases, with 10 bases left in between. This CDR3 region has 14 residues. The chain's CDR3 is CAWSGGYYSYEQYF. CDR3 nucleotides: TGTGCCTGGAGTGGGGGGTACTACTCCTACGAGCAGTACTTC.

This chain links TRBV24-1 with TRBJ2-7; D call uncertain. V was pared by 3 bases and J by 5 bases, with 13 bases between. From germline, CDR1 is KGHDR and CDR2 SFDVKD. This CDR3 has 14 amino acids. The CDR3 region has the DNA TGTGCCACCAGTGATCCCATGCACAGCAACGAGCAGTACTTC. Encoded protein: CATSDPMHSNEQYF.

At least ten counts were recorded for this clonotype. CDR3 sequence reads: CASSPGQLVGEQYF. The CDR3 DNA follows: TGTGCCAGCAGCCCGGGACAGCTGGTAGGCGAGCAGTACTTC. This rearrangement joins TRBV5-6 to TRBJ2-7, with TRBD1 identical over 7 bases. CDR3 length: 14 amino acids. The germline V gene encodes CDR1 SGHDT and CDR2 YYEEEE. V gave up 4 bases and J gave up 6 bases; unmatched junction bases: 10.

The V and J genes are TRBV12-3 or TRBV12-4 and TRBJ2-7; D call uncertain. The CDR3 length is 15 residues. V shed 5 bases and J shed 0 bases, with 14 bases lying between them. The CDR3: CASSRNGRPSYEQYF. CDR3 coding DNA: TGTGCCAGCAGTCGTAATGGACGACCCTCCTACGAGCAGTACTTC.

The CDR3 reads CASSSPIEAGGYTF. The DNA of the CDR3 is TGTGCCAGCAGTTCGCCCATAGAGGCCGGGGGCTACACCTTC. The rearrangement links TRBV6-2 or TRBV6-3 to TRBJ1-2; D is uncertain. The germline V gene encodes CDR1 MNHEY and CDR2 SVGEGT. Trimming removed 4 bases from V and 8 bases from J, with 17 bases in between. The CDR3 is 14 residues long.

V usage is TRBV5-1 and J usage is TRBJ1-1; 11 positions match TRBD1. This CDR3 has 14 amino acids. V lost 4 bases, J lost 4 bases, and 3 bases stayed unmatched. Germline V gene data show CDR1 as SGHRS and CDR2 as YFSETQ. CDR3 sequence reads: CASSGGQGATEAFF. The CDR3 DNA is TGCGCCAGCAGCGGCGGACAGGGGGCCACTGAAGCTTTCTTT.